The source of this TCR beta chain is a study of CD8 T cells in cerebrospinal fluid in Alzheimer's disease. Study observations and caveats: Healthy subjects less often had a clone of at least 3% than Alzheimer's patients.

Profiling of CSF cells used 10X single-cell V(D)J plus 5' expression. TCRdb reprocessed the 10x single-cell sequencing reads; each CDR3 protein has one entry and no DNA is given. In total, the table holds approximately 1,000 distinct CDR3 sequences. Germline assignment: CDR1 SEHNR and CDR2 FQNEAQ (reference sequence). This CDR3 is 15 amino acids long. This clonotype is identified as medium-sized from frequency. Antigen specificity is unknown. The TCR was taken from a human donor in good health. The V and J genes are TRBV7-9 and TRBJ2-3; lacking DNA, the TRBD1 call made by TCRdb goes unchecked. Input material: cerebrospinal fluid. This CDR3 reads CASSRQGARGDTQYF.